Below are 7 T cell receptor beta chains sequenced from a single sample in a study of CD8+CD57+ T cells in acquired aplastic anemia. Individuals selected for sequencing had exhibited CD8+CD57+ cell expansion on flow cytometry. It was genomic DNA that served as the template for profiling TCR beta VDJ and CDR3. TCRdb processed the reads anew with MiXCR; each CDR3 protein has one entry. There are about 180,000 distinct CDR3 sequences in the sample; 55% to 65% occur only once, and roughly 43% lies in the top ten. Material for sequencing was sorted CD4+, CD8+, or CD8+CD57+ T cells (not recorded which) from PBMCs. All receptors derive from a human donor with aplastic anemia.

Notes on this clonotype: An end of the junction differs from the germline gene, which may be a read error. V is TRBV7-8 and J is TRBJ1-4, with D perhaps TRBD1 (5 bases). This CDR3 spans 16 amino acids. Germline V CDR1 and CDR2: SGHVS, FQNEAQ. This CDR3 reads CASSLEPAGVREKLFF. In nucleotides, the CDR3 is TGTGCCAGCAGCTTAGAGCCGGCGGGGGTAAGGGAAAAACTGTTTTTC.

J is TRBJ1-6 and V is TRBV19, with 9 nucleotides matching TRBD1. The CDR3 covers 15 residues. The germline V gene has CDR1 LNHDA and CDR2 SQIVND (reference sequence). V trimming: 2 bases; J trimming: 11 bases; junction bases outside the gene matches: 7. The chain's CDR3 is CASSITGQGMTPLHF. The CDR3 bases are TGTGCCAGTAGTATAACGGGACAGGGTATGACACCCCTCCACTTT.

Comment on this clonotype: An end of the junction does not agree with germline; a read error may underlie this. The chain has TRBV11-3 and TRBJ1-2; 9 nucleotides align to TRBD1. CDR3 size: 14 residues. Germline V lookup: CDR1 SGHNT, CDR2 YENEEA. The CDR3 DNA is TGTGACAGCCGAGTTACGGGGACAGGGTATGTCTACACCTTC. Translating gives CDSRVTGTGYVYTF.

The chain couples TRBV7-3 to TRBJ2-1; D perhaps matches TRBD1 (6 bases). Trimming removed 1 base from V and 0 bases from J, with 10 bases in between. The germline CDR1 and CDR2 sequences are SGHTA and FQGTGA. The CDR3 covers 16 residues. The CDR3 region has the DNA TGTGCCAGCAGCTTAATAGGACAGAGCTCCTACAATGAGCAGTTCTTC. Protein: CASSLIGQSSYNEQFF.

This sequence joins TRBV7-2 and TRBJ2-1; no firm D call. In germline, CDR1 is SGHTA, CDR2 FQGNSA. V lost 4 bases, J lost 9 bases, and 19 bases lay in between. The CDR3 spans 15 residues. CDR3 nucleotides: TGTGCCAGCAGCTCCCATATTGAACCGAACACTGAGCAGTTCTTC. Residues: CASSSHIEPNTEQFF.

The chain links TRBV7-2 to TRBJ2-7; 7 bases map to TRBD2. The CDR3 contains 18 residues. Germline V gives CDR1 SGHTA, CDR2 FQGNSA. The trim removed 0 bases at V and 4 bases at J, leaving 15 bases unmatched. The CDR3 DNA is TGTGCCAGCAGCTTAGCGGACGTGGCTAGCGGTCGTGGGTACGAGCAGTACTTC. Translating gives CASSLADVASGRGYEQYF.

The rearrangement uses TRBV11-3 and TRBJ2-3; 13 positions agree with TRBD2. With 5 bases clipped from V and 8 bases from J, the junction kept 10 bases outside the gene matches. CDR1 is SGHNT and CDR2 is YENEEA in the germline V gene. This CDR3 is 16 amino acids long. The CDR3 DNA sequence: TGTGCCAGCAGCCACACTAGCGGGGGGGCCCCGGGTACGCAGTATTTT. This gives the protein CASSHTSGGAPGTQYF.